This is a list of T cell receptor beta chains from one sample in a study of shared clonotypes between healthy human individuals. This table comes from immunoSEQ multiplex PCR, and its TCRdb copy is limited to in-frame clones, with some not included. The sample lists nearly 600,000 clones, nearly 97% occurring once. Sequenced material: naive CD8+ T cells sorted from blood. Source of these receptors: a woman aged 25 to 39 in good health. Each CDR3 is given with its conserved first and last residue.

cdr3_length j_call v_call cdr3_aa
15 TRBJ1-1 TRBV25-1 CASSGWRGVNTEAFF
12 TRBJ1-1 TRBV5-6 CASAGLGTEAFF
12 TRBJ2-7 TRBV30 CAWGTGLPEQYF
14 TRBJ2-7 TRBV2 CASQTGQGRYEQYF
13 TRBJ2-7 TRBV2 CASSPDYSYEQYF
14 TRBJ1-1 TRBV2 CASRDPQGRTEAFF
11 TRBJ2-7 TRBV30 CAWSWVGEQYF
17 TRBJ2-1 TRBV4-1 CASTGLARTRPGNEQFF
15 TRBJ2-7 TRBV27 CASRPTWGSSYEQYF
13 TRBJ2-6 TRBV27 CASTFSGANVLTF
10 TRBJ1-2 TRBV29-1 CSVEDRGYTF
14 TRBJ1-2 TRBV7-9 CALGGTGGSYGYTF
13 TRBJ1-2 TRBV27 CASSFAGDYGYTF
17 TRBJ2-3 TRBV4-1 CASSQSTFGDRTDTQYF
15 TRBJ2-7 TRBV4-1 CASSLGAGTPYEQYF
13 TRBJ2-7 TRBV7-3 CASSLTLRGEQYF
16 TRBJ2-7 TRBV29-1 CSVGGRTGEFTYEQYF
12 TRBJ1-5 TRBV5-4 CASSLEGQPQHF
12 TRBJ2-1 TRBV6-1 CASSEGAFEQFF
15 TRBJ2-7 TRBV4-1 CASSPRSGPTYEQYF
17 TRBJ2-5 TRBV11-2 CASSFPSGRRGQETQYF
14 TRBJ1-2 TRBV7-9 CASSFAGTDYGYTF
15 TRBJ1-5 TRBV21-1 CASSNRTDSNQPQHF
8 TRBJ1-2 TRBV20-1 CSATGYTF
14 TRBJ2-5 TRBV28 CASSPRGSEETQYF
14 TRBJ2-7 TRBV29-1 CSALAGRAGDEQYF
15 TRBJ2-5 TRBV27 CASSLGTSGKGTQYF
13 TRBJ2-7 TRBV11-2 CASSWEGGYEQYF
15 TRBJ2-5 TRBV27 CASSPSWTGVETQYF
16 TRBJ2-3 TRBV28 CASLDSWVAAIGTQYF
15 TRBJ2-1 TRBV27 CASSLLSGRDNEQFF
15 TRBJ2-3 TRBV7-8 CASTGGGRGADTQYF
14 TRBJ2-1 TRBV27 CASRGLADYNEQFF
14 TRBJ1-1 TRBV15 CATSPHPANTEAFF
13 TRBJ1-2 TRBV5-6 CASSLVGDIGITF
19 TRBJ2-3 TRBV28 CASSFPVPGLAGEADTQYF
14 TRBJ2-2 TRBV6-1 CASGGRGETGELFF
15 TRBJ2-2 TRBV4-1 CASSPLTSGNGELFF
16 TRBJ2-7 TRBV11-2 CASSLPSRTGRHEQYF
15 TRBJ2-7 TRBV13 CASSLGVAGAYEQYF
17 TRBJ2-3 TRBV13 CASSLGGGRAPGDTQYF
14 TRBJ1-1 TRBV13 CASSLGVGNTEAFF